The following is a T cell receptor beta chain sequence with its context. What it recognizes is unknown. The data are from a study of monozygotic twins with inflammatory bowel disease. The study, taken as a whole, reports: Especially with disease activity, IBD patients shared fewer clonotypes with others than healthy twins did. Healthy co-twins, by inverse Simpson, had higher TCRbeta diversity than their siblings with IBD.

Eight cDNA synthesis reactions were run for every sample. Following a re-call of the 5' RACE reads, TCRdb has one entry per CDR3 protein and lacks DNA. Its listing shows about 160,000 distinct CDR3 sequences. Germline V gene lookup returns CDR1 SGHTA and CDR2 FQGNSA. The CDR3 loop spans 17 amino acids. Sequencing was performed on blood. This sequence joins TRBV7-2 and TRBJ2-5; TCRdb's assignment of TRBD1 cannot be checked, as there is no DNA. The sequence came from a human donor with ulcerative colitis or Crohn's disease, or a healthy co-twin of an affected twin (not recorded which). The CDR3: CASSPLWDRGHQETQYF.